This T cell receptor beta chain was sequenced in a study of post-analysis software for immune sequencing data. Study at large: Relapsing-remitting, secondary progressive and progressive-relapsing multiple sclerosis were all included among the disease courses. The study, taken as a whole, reports: The normalized Chao1 diversity of multiple sclerosis patients was significantly lower than that of controls. Under F measure analysis, samples from one preparation batch co-clustered strongly.

TCR beta libraries were prepared from cDNA with unique molecular identifiers. TCRdb redid the calling of the PCR reads with MiXCR, one entry per CDR3 protein. The data hold under 900,000 distinct CDR3 sequences, with roughly half observed a single time. Worth noting for this clonotype: The target antigen is unknown.

This sequence originates from a girl aged 5 to 17 with multiple sclerosis. The source material was blood.

The CDR3: CSSGTSGSEDEQFF. In DNA, the CDR3 is TGCAGCTCCGGGACTAGCGGGAGCGAGGATGAGCAGTTCTTC. The chain uses TRBV29-1 and TRBJ2-1, with TRBD2 matching over 14 bases. Germline V gives CDR1 SQVTM, CDR2 ANQGSEA. The CDR3 is 14 residues long. V lost 8 bases to trimming and J lost 8 bases; unmatched junction nucleotides: 8.